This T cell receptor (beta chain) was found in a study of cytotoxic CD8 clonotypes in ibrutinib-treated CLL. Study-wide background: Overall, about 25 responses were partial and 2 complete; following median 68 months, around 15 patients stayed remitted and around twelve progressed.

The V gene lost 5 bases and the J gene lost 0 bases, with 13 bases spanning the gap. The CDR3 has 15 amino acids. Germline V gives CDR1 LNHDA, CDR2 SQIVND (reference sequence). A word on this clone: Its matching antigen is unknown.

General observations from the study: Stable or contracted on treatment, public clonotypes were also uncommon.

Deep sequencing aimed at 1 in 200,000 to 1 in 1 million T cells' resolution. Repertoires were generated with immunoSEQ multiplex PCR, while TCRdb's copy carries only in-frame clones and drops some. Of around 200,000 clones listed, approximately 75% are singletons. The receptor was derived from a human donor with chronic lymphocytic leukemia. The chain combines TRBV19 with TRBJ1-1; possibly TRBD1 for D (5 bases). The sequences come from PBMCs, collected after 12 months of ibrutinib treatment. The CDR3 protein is CASSYRGSVNTEAFF. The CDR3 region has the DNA TGTGCCAGTAGTTATCGGGGGTCGGTGAACACTGAAGCTTTCTTT.